Shown below are 11 T cell receptor beta chains from a single sample sequenced in a study of blood T cells in healthy people across ages. A second PCR, run for about 6 to 11 cycles, used a sample-barcoded 5' primer plus a J-beta primer mix. TCRdb called the 5' RACE reads again in MiXCR, with one record for every CDR3 protein. The sample yields approximately 1.5 million distinct CDR3 sequences, about 31% seen once. Sample: blood. The receptor set was obtained from a woman younger than 45 in good health.

This chain uses TRBV20-1 with TRBJ2-1, with TRBD2 as a possible D gene (6 bases). Germline values: CDR1 DFQATT, CDR2 SNEGSKA (reference sequence). The CDR3 covers 12 residues. The V end was cut by 3 bases, the J end by 6 bases, with 9 bases between. The CDR3 nucleotides read TGCAGTGCTAGTATCGGGAGCAATGAGCAGTTCTTC. Translation gives CSASIGSNEQFF.

This clonotype turned up a few times. This chain uses TRBV10-3 with TRBJ2-6; TRBD1 agrees at 8 bases. This CDR3 has 17 amino acids. The germline gives CDR1 ENHRY, CDR2 SYGVKD. For the CDR3, the DNA is TGTGCGTCTCTCCCTGACAGGGGACGCTCTGGGGCCAACGTCCTGACTTTC. Translating gives CASLPDRGRSGANVLTF.

This rearrangement joins TRBV2 to TRBJ2-5, with D tentatively TRBD2 (6 bases). Deletions cut 7 bases from V and 3 bases from J, with 18 bases between. This CDR3 has 15 residues. Germline lookup yields CDR1 SNHLY and CDR2 FYNNEI. The CDR3 DNA sequence: TGTGCCAGCAATAAAGGGGACTTGGCCAAAGAGACCCAGTACTTC. Amino acids: CASNKGDLAKETQYF.

The chain has TRBV18 and TRBJ1-5, with 7 positions matching TRBD1. CDR3 size: 17 residues. The V gene end was trimmed by 2 bases and the J gene end by 3 bases; junction bases not matched to a gene: 10. Per germline, CDR1 KGHSH and CDR2 LQKENI. In DNA, the CDR3 is TGTGCCAGCTCACCATATCCTCGGACAGGTCCCAATCAGCCCCAGCATTTT. Its translation is CASSPYPRTGPNQPQHF.

There are many counts of this clonotype. The gene calls are TRBV5-1 and TRBJ2-5; D is unresolved. The V gene's germline CDR1 is SGHRS and CDR2 YFSETQ. CDR3 length: 14 residues. V was pared by 0 bases and J by 2 bases, with 8 bases between. The CDR3 loop reads CASSLASQQETQYF. The DNA for the CDR3 is TGCGCCAGCAGCTTGGCCAGCCAGCAAGAGACCCAGTACTTC.

The chain links TRBV10-3 to TRBJ2-7; the match to TRBD2 covers 13 bases. The J call is doubtful: the DNA matches TRBJ2-5 better. This CDR3 contains 17 residues. Germline V gives CDR1 ENHRY, CDR2 SYGVKD. The CDR3 DNA follows: TGTGCCAGCAAACCGGGACTAGCGGGGCTCGGGGTGGAGACCCAGTACTTC. Translating it yields CASKPGLAGLGVETQYF.

The chain carries TRBV5-1 and TRBJ1-2, with 9 bases that match TRBD1. The germline V gene has CDR1 SGHRS and CDR2 YFSETQ. The CDR3 length is 15 residues. J was trimmed by 13 bases and V by 0 bases; bases with no gene match: 13. CDR3 protein: CASSLDLTGGASGTF. The CDR3 nucleotides are TGCGCCAGCAGCTTGGATTTAACAGGGGGCGCATCCGGCACCTTC.

This chain connects TRBV12-3 or TRBV12-4 to TRBJ2-1; D ambiguous. This CDR3 contains 15 residues. V shed 7 bases and J shed 8 bases, with 21 bases lying between them. Here the CDR3 DNA reads TGTGCCAGCAAATCAAAAAGGTTATTAGTAGATGAGCAGTTCTTC. The encoded protein is CASKSKRLLVDEQFF.

This clonotype turned up a few times. The V and J genes are TRBV11-2 and TRBJ2-4; no firm D call. The end of the DNA aligns better with TRBJ2-7, so the J call may be wrong. Looked up from germline, CDR1 is SGHAT and CDR2 is FQNNGV. The CDR3 covers 14 residues. CDR3 DNA sequence: TGTGCCAGCAGCTTAGAACCGGGCCCCTACGAGCAGTACTTC. Protein: CASSLEPGPYEQYF.

This clonotype was seen more than once but under ten times. This rearrangement joins TRBV4-1 to TRBJ2-7; D tentatively fits TRBD1 or TRBD2 (7 bases each). The V gene lost 3 bases and the J gene lost 6 bases, with 21 bases spanning the gap. The CDR3 totals 16 residues. The germline V gene has CDR1 MGHRA and CDR2 YSYEKL. DNA of the CDR3: TGCGCCAGCAGCCAGGTCGGGGGGACAGCGCGCTCCGAGCAGTACTTC. It encodes CASSQVGGTARSEQYF.

The V call is TRBV14, the J call TRBJ1-1; no definite D call. V shed 1 base and J shed 0 bases, with 9 bases lying between them. Germline-derived CDR1 and CDR2 are SGHDN and FVKESK. The CDR3 consists of 15 residues. In nucleotides, the CDR3 is TGTGCCAGCAGCCAAGTACAGACTTTGAACACTGAAGCTTTCTTT. Translating gives CASSQVQTLNTEAFF.